A selection of T cell receptor beta chains follows, all from one sample in a study of blood T cell repertoires in COVID-19. Here immunoSEQ multiplex PCR was the method, and the copy in TCRdb shows in-frame clones only, minus some. The profile covers 300,000 or so clones, with roughly 92% appearing a single time and 2.2% taken by the ten largest. Sequencing input: peripheral blood. The receptors were sampled from a woman aged 25 to 39 with COVID-19, enrolled during active disease. Both conserved end residues are part of each CDR3. D genes are given only for firm matches. Clone size appears in some rows only: once, few, many, or a class for an expanded clone.

CDR3,DNA,V,J,D,length,size
CASSLGQGFDEKLFF,TGCGCCAGCAGCTTGGGTCAGGGTTTTGATGAAAAACTGTTTTTT,TRBV5-1,TRBJ1-4,.,15,.
CASSPWTGSNEKLFF,TGTGCCAGCAGCCCATGGACGGGATCTAATGAAAAACTGTTTTTT,TRBV7-9,TRBJ1-4,.,15,once
CASSHMGNTIYF,TGTGCCAGCAGCCACATGGGAAACACCATATATTTT,TRBV14,TRBJ1-3,.,12,.
CASSVPRQGPGGYTF,TGTGCCAGCAGCGTACCAAGACAGGGCCCCGGAGGCTACACCTTC,TRBV9,TRBJ1-2,TRBD1,15,.
CASSVYSTSGKPYEQYF,TGTGCCAGCAGTGTCTATAGTACTAGCGGAAAACCCTACGAGCAGTACTTC,TRBV28,TRBJ2-7,TRBD2,17,.
CASSPFTGSSYEQYF,TGTGCCAGCAGTCCCTTCACCGGGAGCTCCTACGAGCAGTACTTC,TRBV6-5,TRBJ2-7,.,15,.
CASSQREKADTQYF,TGTGCCAGCAGCCAGCGGGAGAAGGCAGATACGCAGTATTTT,TRBV25-1,TRBJ2-3,TRBD2,14,.
CASSLLTGRTDTQYF,TGTGCCAGCAGTTTATTAACAGGCCGCACAGATACGCAGTATTTT,TRBV27,TRBJ2-3,.,15,.
CAWSTGTGGGNTIYF,TGTGCCTGGAGTACCGGGACAGGGGGTGGAAACACCATATATTTT,TRBV30,TRBJ1-3,TRBD1,15,.
CASSGDRGAFYEQYF,TGTGCCAGCAGTGGGGACAGGGGGGCCTTCTACGAGCAGTACTTC,TRBV2,TRBJ2-7,TRBD1,15,.
CASSLDRVSEKLFF,TGTGCCAGCAGCTTGGACAGGGTATCTGAAAAACTGTTTTTT,TRBV5-4,TRBJ1-4,.,14,.
CASAPSSGTATYEQYF,TGTGCCAGCGCCCCCTCCTCGGGGACAGCAACCTACGAGCAGTACTTC,TRBV27,TRBJ2-7,TRBD1,16,.
CASTSWAGYTYEQYF,TGTGCCAGCACCTCATGGGCGGGGTATACCTACGAGCAGTACTTC,TRBV27,TRBJ2-7,.,15,.
CASSIILADNEQFF,TGTGCCAGTAGTATAATACTAGCGGACAATGAGCAGTTCTTC,TRBV19,TRBJ2-1,TRBD2,14,once
CASSHTTGGTEAFF,TGTGCCAGCAGCCATACGACAGGGGGCACTGAAGCTTTCTTT,TRBV3-1/TRBV3-2,TRBJ1-1,TRBD1,14,few
CASSLANRGGGTEAFF,TGTGCCAGCAGCTTGGCGAACAGGGGGGGTGGGACTGAAGCTTTCTTT,TRBV5-4,TRBJ1-1,TRBD1,16,once
CASSRGPGANVLTF,TGTGCCAGCAGTAGGGGGCCTGGGGCCAACGTCCTGACTTTC,TRBV6-4,TRBJ2-6,TRBD1,14,.
CASRGGQGRGNTIYF,TGTGCCAGCAGAGGGGGACAGGGCAGGGGAAACACCATATATTTT,TRBV2,TRBJ1-3,TRBD1,15,.
CASRAPTGELFF,TGTGCCTCGAGGGCACCCACCGGGGAGCTGTTTTTT,TRBV7-9,TRBJ2-2,.,12,.
CASSVTGNTEAFF,TGTGCCAGTAGCGTTACAGGGAACACTGAAGCTTTCTTT,TRBV19,TRBJ1-1,.,13,.
CASSRDRLGKLFF,TGTGCCAGCAGCCGGGACAGGTTGGGGAAACTGTTTTTT,TRBV14,TRBJ1-4,TRBD1,13,.
CASSRAENSYNEQFF,TGCGCCAGCAGCCGAGCGGAAAACTCCTACAATGAGCAGTTCTTC,TRBV4-1,TRBJ2-1,.,15,.
CASTPGGSYNEQFF,TGTGCCAGCACTCCGGGGGGCTCCTACAATGAGCAGTTCTTC,TRBV2,TRBJ2-1,TRBD2,14,.
CASSPRGWGVEKLFF,TGTGCCAGCAGTCCCCGTGGCTGGGGCGTTGAAAAACTGTTTTTT,TRBV27,TRBJ1-4,.,15,.
CASSLDLASTDTQYF,TGTGCCAGCAGCTTGGACCTAGCTAGCACAGATACGCAGTATTTT,TRBV5-4,TRBJ2-3,.,15,.
CAISTGSGTEAFF,TGTGCCATCAGTACAGGGTCGGGCACTGAAGCTTTCTTT,TRBV10-3,TRBJ1-1,.,13,.
CASSSTDIYNTEAFF,TGCGCCAGCAGCTCGACGGACATTTACAACACTGAAGCTTTCTTT,TRBV5-1,TRBJ1-1,.,15,.
CASTLGQPYEQYF,TGTGCCAGCACGCTGGGACAGCCCTACGAGCAGTACTTC,TRBV28,TRBJ2-7,TRBD1,13,once
CASSLGTGGGFFRDTQYF,TGTGCCAGCAGCTTAGGGACAGGGGGCGGTTTTTTTAGAGATACGCAGTATTTT,TRBV11-2,TRBJ2-3,TRBD1,18,.
CATSGRQGGSPLHF,TGTGCCACCAGCGGTCGACAGGGAGGATCACCCCTCCACTTT,TRBV15,TRBJ1-6,TRBD1,14,.
CASSFGQGGETQYF,TGCGCCAGCAGCTTTGGACAGGGGGGTGAGACCCAGTACTTC,TRBV5-1,TRBJ2-5,TRBD1,14,.
CASSYSSGPYNEQFF,TGTGCCAGCAGCTATTCTAGCGGGCCCTACAATGAGCAGTTCTTC,TRBV5-6,TRBJ2-1,TRBD2,15,.
CASSPGQGSGYTF,TGTGCCAGCAGTCCAGGACAGGGGTCTGGCTACACCTTC,TRBV2,TRBJ1-2,TRBD1,13,.
CASSLGQGARNTEAFF,TGTGCCAGCAGCTTGGGTCAGGGGGCCCGGAACACTGAAGCTTTCTTT,TRBV5-6,TRBJ1-1,TRBD1,16,.
CASSEVRTGNTEAFF,TGTGCCAGCAGTGAAGTCCGGACAGGGAACACTGAAGCTTTCTTT,TRBV2,TRBJ1-1,TRBD1,15,.
CASRGYRGSVSGRGNEQYF,TGTGCCAGCAGAGGCTACAGGGGATCAGTTAGCGGGAGGGGGAACGAGCAGTACTTC,TRBV2,TRBJ2-7,TRBD2,19,.
CASSLLSIGSLHEQYF,TGTGCCAGCAGTCTCCTTAGTATCGGGAGCTTGCACGAGCAGTACTTC,TRBV27,TRBJ2-7,.,16,once
CASSQDWSRQLNEKLFF,TGTGCCAGCAGCCAAGATTGGAGTCGACAGCTTAATGAAAAACTGTTTTTT,TRBV14,TRBJ1-4,.,17,once
CASSQGSGSGEQFF,TGTGCCAGCAGCCAAGGGAGCGGGAGCGGTGAGCAGTTCTTC,TRBV3-1/TRBV3-2,TRBJ2-1,TRBD2,14,once
CASTFGGINEKLFF,TGTGCCAGCACCTTCGGCGGGATTAATGAAAAACTGTTTTTT,TRBV5-8,TRBJ1-4,.,14,.
CASSFRTGAYGYTF,TGTGCCAGCAGCTTCAGGACAGGGGCGTATGGCTACACCTTC,TRBV5-4,TRBJ1-2,TRBD1,14,few
CASSSLGQTNEAFF,TGTGCCAGCAGTAGCTTGGGACAGACGAATGAAGCTTTCTTT,TRBV6-6,TRBJ1-1,TRBD1,14,.
CASSDQGRILYF,TGCGCCAGCAGTGATCAGGGTCGTATTCTGTACTTC,TRBV10-1,TRBJ2-4,.,12,.
CATSPRVGGPLDIQYF,TGTGCCACCAGTCCGAGGGTAGGGGGCCCCCTGGACATTCAGTACTTC,TRBV15,TRBJ2-4,TRBD1,16,.
CASSLAVAGTRETQYF,TGTGCCAGCAGCTTAGCCGTCGCGGGAACGAGGGAGACCCAGTACTTC,TRBV7-6,TRBJ2-5,.,16,.
CASTPSLAGAGGELFF,TGTGCCAGTACCCCCAGCCTAGCGGGAGCTGGCGGGGAGCTGTTTTTT,TRBV19,TRBJ2-2,TRBD2,16,.
CASSEFWGLGSGNTIYF,TGTGCCAGCAGTGAATTTTGGGGACTGGGCTCTGGAAACACCATATATTTT,TRBV6-1,TRBJ1-3,.,17,.
CASRLTGGLEQYF,TGCGCCAGCAGACTAACGGGGGGTCTCGAGCAGTACTTC,TRBV5-1,TRBJ2-7,TRBD2,13,.
CASSPPSTPYGYTF,TGTGCCAGCTCACCACCGTCGACTCCCTATGGCTACACCTTC,TRBV18,TRBJ1-2,.,14,.